The rows below give T cell receptor beta chains drawn from one sample of a study of Ad26.COV2.S vaccination and SARS-CoV-2 variants. Profiling relied on immunoSEQ multiplex PCR, and the TCRdb table lists in-frame clones only, not all of them. The sample lists about 680,000 clones; about 89% were seen once. Sequences were derived from peripheral blood, sampled in a trial of Ad26.COV2.S vaccine versus placebo. The receptors derive from a person aged 18-60 years who received the Ad26.COV2.S COVID-19 vaccine or a placebo. Each CDR3 is given with its conserved first and last residue. Each record gives: V gene, clone size, D gene, J gene, CDR3 protein, CDR3 DNA. D genes are given only for firm matches. The listing skips clone size in some rows; elsewhere it reads once, few, many or a size class.

TRBV7-9	once	.	TRBJ1-2	CASSFAAGSGYTF	TGTGCCAGCAGCTTTGCTGCAGGGTCCGGCTACACCTTC
TRBV5-4	.	.	TRBJ2-1	CASSLDFFNEQFF	TGTGCCAGCAGCTTGGACTTCTTCAATGAGCAGTTCTTC
TRBV12-3/TRBV12-4	.	.	TRBJ2-1	CASSLTAYNEQFF	TGTGCCAGCAGCCTGACTGCTTACAATGAGCAGTTCTTC
TRBV3-1/TRBV3-2	.	.	TRBJ2-7	CASSQARQFYEQYF	TGTGCCAGCAGCCAAGCTCGACAATTCTACGAGCAGTACTTC
TRBV6-5	.	.	TRBJ2-1	CASTKSSDNEQFF	TGTGCCAGCACCAAGTCGAGCGACAATGAGCAGTTCTTC
TRBV5-1	once	TRBD2	TRBJ2-1	CASSLGLAVPVNEQFF	TGCGCCAGCAGCTTGGGACTAGCGGTACCTGTCAATGAGCAGTTCTTC
TRBV5-1	.	.	TRBJ2-1	CASSLAGTGDPYNEQFF	TGCGCCAGCAGCTTAGCCGGGACTGGCGACCCCTACAATGAGCAGTTCTTC
TRBV30	.	.	TRBJ1-1	CAWSAFVRMNTEAFF	TGTGCCTGGAGCGCGTTTGTGAGGATGAACACTGAAGCTTTCTTT
TRBV6-6	once	TRBD2	TRBJ2-7	CASSLGLAAYEQYF	TGTGCCAGCAGCTTAGGACTAGCGGCCTACGAGCAGTACTTC
TRBV27	.	.	TRBJ2-5	CASSLGDSQETQYF	TGTGCCAGCAGTTTAGGGGACTCCCAAGAGACCCAGTACTTC
TRBV29-1	.	TRBD1	TRBJ2-7	CSVEDRDRTGEQYF	TGCAGCGTTGAAGATAGGGACAGAACGGGCGAGCAGTACTTC
TRBV5-4	.	TRBD2	TRBJ2-3	CASSLGAGGPDTQYF	TGTGCCAGCAGCTTGGGGGCGGGGGGGCCAGATACGCAGTATTTT
TRBV6-6	.	.	TRBJ2-7	CASSYGRGPAYEQYF	TGTGCCAGCAGTTACGGCCGGGGGCCTGCCTACGAGCAGTACTTC
TRBV5-1	.	TRBD2	TRBJ2-3	CASSLRGRAGDTQYF	TGCGCCAGCAGCTTGCGCGGGAGGGCCGGAGATACGCAGTATTTT
TRBV30	.	TRBD1	TRBJ1-3	CAWSAMTGSGNTIYF	TGTGCCTGGAGTGCCATGACAGGGTCTGGAAACACCATATATTTT
TRBV5-6	.	.	TRBJ2-1	CASSSGQYNEQFF	TGTGCCAGCAGCTCAGGACAGTACAATGAGCAGTTCTTC
TRBV12-3/TRBV12-4	.	.	TRBJ1-5	CASSLGLNQPQHF	TGTGCCAGCAGTTTGGGGTTAAATCAGCCCCAGCATTTT
TRBV19	once	.	TRBJ1-2	CASSVQAIGYGYTF	TGTGCCAGTAGTGTCCAGGCGATTGGATACGGCTACACCTTC